This T cell receptor beta chain was retrieved from a study of T cells in localized non-small cell lung cancer. General study points: Blood T cell density predicted longer survival; adjacent-lung clonality, shorter. Uninvolved adjacent lung had more T cell clonality than any other tissue, topping tumor. Turning up in adjacent lung were a median roughly 59 of the top 100 tumor clones. Analysis by sequencing included only one tumor region, so heterogeneity remains possible.

This CDR3 region has 15 residues. The V segment lost 4 bases and the J segment 1 base; nucleotides outside the gene matches: 6. Germline V CDR1 and CDR2: MDHEN, SYDVKM. Produced via immunoSEQ multiplex PCR; TCRdb's table is partial and in-frame only. The sample carries tens of thousands of clones, roughly 92% recorded once. Remarks on this clone: Antigen: not known.

Sample: peripheral blood, taken before any cancer treatment. This receptor was obtained from a female donor older than 55 with stage I lung adenocarcinoma. The chain links TRBV28 to TRBJ1-1, with 7 bases matching TRBD1. CDR3 residues: CASSSNRGSNTEAFF. CDR3 DNA sequence: TGTGCCAGCAGTTCCAACAGGGGCTCGAACACTGAAGCTTTCTTT.